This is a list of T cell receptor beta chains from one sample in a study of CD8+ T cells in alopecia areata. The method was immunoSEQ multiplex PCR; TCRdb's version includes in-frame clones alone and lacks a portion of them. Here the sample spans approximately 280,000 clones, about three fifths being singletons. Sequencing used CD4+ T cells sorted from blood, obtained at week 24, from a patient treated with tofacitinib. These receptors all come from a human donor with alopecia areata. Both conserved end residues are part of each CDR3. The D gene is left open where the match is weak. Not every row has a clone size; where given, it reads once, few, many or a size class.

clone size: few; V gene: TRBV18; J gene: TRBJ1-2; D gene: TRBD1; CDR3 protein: CASSGQNYGYTF; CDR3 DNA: TGTGCCAGTTCGGGACAGAACTATGGCTACACCTTC
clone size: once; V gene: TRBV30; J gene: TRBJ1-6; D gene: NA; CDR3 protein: CARGSNNSPLHF; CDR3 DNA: TGTGCCAGGGGGAGTAATAATTCACCCCTCCACTTT
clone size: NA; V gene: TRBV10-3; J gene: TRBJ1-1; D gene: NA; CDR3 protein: CAIGYRENTEAFF; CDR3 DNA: TGTGCCATCGGATACAGGGAGAACACTGAAGCTTTCTTT
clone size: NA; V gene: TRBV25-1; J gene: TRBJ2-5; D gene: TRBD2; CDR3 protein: CASSDQRGGGETQYF; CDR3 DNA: TGTGCCAGCAGTGACCAGCGGGGGGGTGGCGAGACCCAGTACTTC
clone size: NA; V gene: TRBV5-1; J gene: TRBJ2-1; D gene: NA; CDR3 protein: CASSFPGRNYNEQFF; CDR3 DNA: TGCGCCAGCAGCTTTCCGGGACGGAACTACAATGAGCAGTTCTTC
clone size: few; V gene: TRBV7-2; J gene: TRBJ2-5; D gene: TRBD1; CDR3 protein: CASSPMTGLETQYF; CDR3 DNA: TGTGCCAGCAGCCCTATGACAGGGCTAGAGACCCAGTACTTC
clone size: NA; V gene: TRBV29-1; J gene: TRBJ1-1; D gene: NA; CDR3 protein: CSAPEVEAFF; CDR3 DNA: TGCAGCGCACCGGAGGTTGAAGCTTTCTTT
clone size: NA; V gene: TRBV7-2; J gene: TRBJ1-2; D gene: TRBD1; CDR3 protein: CASSLAGTGGRYGYTF; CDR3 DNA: TGTGCCAGCAGCTTAGCGGGGACAGGGGGCCGTTATGGCTACACCTTC
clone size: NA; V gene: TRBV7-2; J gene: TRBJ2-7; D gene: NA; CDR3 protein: CASSLLGSEQYF; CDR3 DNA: TGTGCCAGCAGCTTACTGGGGAGCGAGCAGTACTTC
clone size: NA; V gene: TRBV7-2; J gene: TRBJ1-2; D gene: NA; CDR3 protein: CASPGQSNYGYTF; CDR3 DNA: TGTGCCAGCCCTGGACAGTCAAACTATGGCTACACCTTC
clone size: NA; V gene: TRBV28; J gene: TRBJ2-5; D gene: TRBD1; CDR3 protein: CASSSTGQGLGETQYF; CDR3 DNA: TGTGCCAGCAGCTCCACCGGACAGGGGCTAGGAGAGACCCAGTACTTC
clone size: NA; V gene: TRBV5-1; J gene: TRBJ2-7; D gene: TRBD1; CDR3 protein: CASSKTGASYEQYF; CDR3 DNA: TGCGCCAGCAGCAAGACAGGGGCCTCCTACGAGCAGTACTTC
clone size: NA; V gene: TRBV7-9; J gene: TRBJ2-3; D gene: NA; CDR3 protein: CASSLSGISTDTQYF; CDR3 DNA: TGTGCCAGCAGCTTATCCGGGATTAGCACAGATACGCAGTATTTT
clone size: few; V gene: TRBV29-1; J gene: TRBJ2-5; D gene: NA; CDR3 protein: CSVEMGRETQYF; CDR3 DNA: TGCAGCGTTGAAATGGGGCGAGAGACCCAGTACTTC
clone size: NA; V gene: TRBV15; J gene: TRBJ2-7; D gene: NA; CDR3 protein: CATSRDLRPTYEQYF; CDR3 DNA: TGTGCCACCAGCAGAGATCTGAGGCCTACCTACGAGCAGTACTTC
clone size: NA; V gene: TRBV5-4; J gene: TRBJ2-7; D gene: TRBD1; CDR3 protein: CASSPPGQGSSYEQYF; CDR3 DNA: TGTGCCAGCAGCCCCCCTGGACAGGGGAGCTCCTACGAGCAGTACTTC
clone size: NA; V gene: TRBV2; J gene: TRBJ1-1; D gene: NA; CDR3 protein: CASRADRNTEAFF; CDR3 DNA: TGTGCCAGCAGAGCGGACAGGAACACTGAAGCTTTCTTT
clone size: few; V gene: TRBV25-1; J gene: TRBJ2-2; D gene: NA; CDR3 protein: CASSDLRGQGTGELFF; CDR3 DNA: TGTGCCAGCAGTGACCTCAGGGGCCAGGGCACCGGGGAGCTGTTTTTT
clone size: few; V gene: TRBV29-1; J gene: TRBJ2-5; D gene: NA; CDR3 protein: CSVVLRRAQETQYF; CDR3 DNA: TGCAGCGTTGTTCTCCGGAGGGCACAGGAGACCCAGTACTTC
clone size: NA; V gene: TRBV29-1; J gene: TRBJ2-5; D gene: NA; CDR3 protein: CSVDRYETQYF; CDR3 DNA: TGCAGCGTTGACCGTTACGAGACCCAGTACTTC
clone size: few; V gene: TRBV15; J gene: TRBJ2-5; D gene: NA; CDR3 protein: CATSRKGETQYF; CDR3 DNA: TGTGCCACCAGCAGGAAAGGGGAGACCCAGTACTTC
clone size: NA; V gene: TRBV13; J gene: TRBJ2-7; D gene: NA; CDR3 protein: CASSPGDQIYEQYF; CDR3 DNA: TGTGCCAGCAGTCCCGGGGACCAGATCTACGAGCAGTACTTC
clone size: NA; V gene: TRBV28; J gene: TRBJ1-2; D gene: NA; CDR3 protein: CASSRGGRRYGYTF; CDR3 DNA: TGTGCCAGCAGTCGCGGCGGACGGCGCTATGGCTACACCTTC
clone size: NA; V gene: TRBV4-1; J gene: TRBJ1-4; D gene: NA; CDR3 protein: CASSQGYRVFNEKLFF; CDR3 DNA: TGCGCCAGCAGCCAAGGATACAGGGTGTTTAATGAAAAACTGTTTTTT
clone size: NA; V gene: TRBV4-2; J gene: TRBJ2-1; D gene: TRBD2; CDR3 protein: CASSHGLAGVNEQFF; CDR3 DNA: TGTGCCAGCAGCCACGGACTAGCGGGGGTTAATGAGCAGTTCTTC
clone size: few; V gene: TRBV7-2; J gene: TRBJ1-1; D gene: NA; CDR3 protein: CASIQSGGLNTEAFF; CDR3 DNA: TGTGCCAGCATCCAATCGGGAGGCTTGAACACTGAAGCTTTCTTT
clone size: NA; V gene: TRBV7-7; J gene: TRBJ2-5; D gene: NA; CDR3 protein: CASSSDKFTQYF; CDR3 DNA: TGTGCTAGCAGCTCCGACAAATTTACCCAGTACTTC
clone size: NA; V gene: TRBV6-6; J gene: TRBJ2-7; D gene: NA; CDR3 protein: CASKNSPYEQYF; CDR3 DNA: TGTGCCAGCAAGAACAGCCCCTACGAGCAGTACTTC
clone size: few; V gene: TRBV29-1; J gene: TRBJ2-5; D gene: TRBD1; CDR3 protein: CSVSGQSETQYF; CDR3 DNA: TGCAGCGTTTCGGGACAGTCGGAGACCCAGTACTTC
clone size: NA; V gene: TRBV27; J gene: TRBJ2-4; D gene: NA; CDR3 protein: CASSLAGGKNIQYF; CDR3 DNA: TGTGCCAGCAGTTTGGCCGGGGGAAAAAACATTCAGTACTTC
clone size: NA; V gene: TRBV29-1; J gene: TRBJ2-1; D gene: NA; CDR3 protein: CSVPPGSALYNEQFF; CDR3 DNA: TGCAGCGTTCCCCCGGGGTCCGCGCTTTACAATGAGCAGTTCTTC
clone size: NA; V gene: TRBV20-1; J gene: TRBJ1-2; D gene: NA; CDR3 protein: CSQTGHYGYTF; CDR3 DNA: TGCAGCCAGACAGGCCACTATGGCTACACCTTC
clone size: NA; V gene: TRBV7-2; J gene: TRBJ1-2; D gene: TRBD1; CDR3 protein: CASSVDNRGGYTF; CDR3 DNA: TGTGCCAGCAGCGTCGACAACAGGGGAGGCTACACCTTC
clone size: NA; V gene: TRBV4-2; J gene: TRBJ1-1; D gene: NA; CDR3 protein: CASSQDFGGDTEAFF; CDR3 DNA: TGTGCCAGCAGCCAAGATTTCGGAGGGGACACTGAAGCTTTCTTT
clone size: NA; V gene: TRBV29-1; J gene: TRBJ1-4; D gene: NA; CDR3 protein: CSVKGRSNEKLFF; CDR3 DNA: TGCAGCGTCAAGGGGCGTTCTAATGAAAAACTGTTTTTT
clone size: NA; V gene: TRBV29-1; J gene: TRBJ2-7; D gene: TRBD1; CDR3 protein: CSATPGQPLYEQYF; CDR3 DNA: TGCAGCGCAACTCCGGGACAGCCCCTCTACGAGCAGTACTTC
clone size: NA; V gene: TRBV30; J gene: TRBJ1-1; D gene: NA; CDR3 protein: CAWSVIGQPNTEAFF; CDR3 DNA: TGTGCCTGGAGTGTAATAGGACAGCCAAACACTGAAGCTTTCTTT
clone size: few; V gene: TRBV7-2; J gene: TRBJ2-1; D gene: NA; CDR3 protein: CASSLGRRPPTTRNEQFF; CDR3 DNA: TGTGCCAGCAGCTTAGGCCGGCGGCCCCCTACAACACGGAATGAGCAGTTCTTC
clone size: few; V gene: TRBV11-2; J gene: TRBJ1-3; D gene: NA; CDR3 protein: CASSYSRVRDTIYF; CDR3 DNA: TGTGCCAGCAGCTATTCGCGAGTCAGAGACACCATATATTTT
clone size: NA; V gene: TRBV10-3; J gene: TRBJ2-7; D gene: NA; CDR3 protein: CATYSGESLDEQYF; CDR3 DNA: TGTGCCACCTATTCCGGGGAAAGCCTAGACGAGCAGTACTTC
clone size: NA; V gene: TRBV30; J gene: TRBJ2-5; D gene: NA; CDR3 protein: CAWRRLVVTAAQYF; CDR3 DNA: TGTGCCTGGAGGCGGTTAGTAGTCACCGCCGCCCAGTACTTC
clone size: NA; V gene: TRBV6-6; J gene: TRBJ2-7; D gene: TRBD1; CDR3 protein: CASSHTGTGVDEQYF; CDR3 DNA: TGTGCCAGCAGTCACACGGGGACAGGGGTCGACGAGCAGTACTTC
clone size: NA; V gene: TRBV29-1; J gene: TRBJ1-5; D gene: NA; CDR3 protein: CSVAGGGGNQPQHF; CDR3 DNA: TGCAGCGTTGCGGGGGGTGGCGGCAATCAGCCCCAGCATTTT
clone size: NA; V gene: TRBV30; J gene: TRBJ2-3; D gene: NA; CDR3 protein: CALGALTDTQYF; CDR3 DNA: TGTGCCCTCGGGGCCCTTACAGATACGCAGTATTTT
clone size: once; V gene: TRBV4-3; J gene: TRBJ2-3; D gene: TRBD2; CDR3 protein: CASSQDAGGSTDTQYF; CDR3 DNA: TGCGCCAGCAGCCAAGATGCGGGGGGGAGCACAGATACGCAGTATTTT
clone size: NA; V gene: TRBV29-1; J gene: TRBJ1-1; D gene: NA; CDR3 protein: CSVVRRATEAFF; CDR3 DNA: TGCAGCGTTGTGAGGAGGGCCACTGAAGCTTTCTTT
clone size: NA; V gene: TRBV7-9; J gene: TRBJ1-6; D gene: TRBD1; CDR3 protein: CASSRDLGRQGVRSPLHF; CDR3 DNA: TGTGCCAGCAGCAGAGACCTTGGTCGACAGGGCGTTCGGTCACCCCTCCACTTT
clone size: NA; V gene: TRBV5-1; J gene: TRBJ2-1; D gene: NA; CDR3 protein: CASSLLGEGYNEQFF; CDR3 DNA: TGCGCCAGCAGCTTATTAGGTGAGGGCTACAATGAGCAGTTCTTC
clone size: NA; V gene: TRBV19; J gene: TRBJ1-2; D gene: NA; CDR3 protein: CASSIQPGYGYTF; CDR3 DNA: TGTGCCAGTAGTATCCAGCCAGGGTATGGCTACACCTTC
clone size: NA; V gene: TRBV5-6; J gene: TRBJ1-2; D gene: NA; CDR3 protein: CASSFTANYGYTF; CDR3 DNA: TGTGCCAGCAGCTTTACGGCTAACTATGGCTACACCTTC
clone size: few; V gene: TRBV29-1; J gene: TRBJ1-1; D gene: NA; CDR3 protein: CSVEGRGGRDTEAFF; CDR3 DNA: TGCAGCGTTGAAGGAAGAGGAGGGAGGGACACTGAAGCTTTCTTT
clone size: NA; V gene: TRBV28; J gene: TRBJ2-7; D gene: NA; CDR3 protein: CASSTTGKQYF; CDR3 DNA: TGTGCCAGCAGTACTACAGGGAAGCAGTACTTC